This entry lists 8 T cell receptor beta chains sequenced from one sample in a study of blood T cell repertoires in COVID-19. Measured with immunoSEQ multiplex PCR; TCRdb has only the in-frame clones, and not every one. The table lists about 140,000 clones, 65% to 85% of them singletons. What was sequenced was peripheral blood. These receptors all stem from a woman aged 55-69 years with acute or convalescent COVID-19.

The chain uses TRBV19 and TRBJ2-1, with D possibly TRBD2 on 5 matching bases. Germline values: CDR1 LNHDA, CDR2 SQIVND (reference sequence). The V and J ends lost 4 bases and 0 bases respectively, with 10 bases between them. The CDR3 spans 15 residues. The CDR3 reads CASSTVGSSYNEQFF. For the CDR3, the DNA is TGTGCCAGTAGTACAGTAGGGAGCTCCTACAATGAGCAGTTCTTC.

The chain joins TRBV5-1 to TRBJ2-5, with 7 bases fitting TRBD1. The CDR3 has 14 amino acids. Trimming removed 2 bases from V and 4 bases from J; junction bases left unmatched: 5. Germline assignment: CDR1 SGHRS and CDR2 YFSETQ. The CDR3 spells CASSLGTGVETQYF. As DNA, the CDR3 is TGCGCCAGCAGCTTAGGTACAGGGGTAGAGACCCAGTACTTC. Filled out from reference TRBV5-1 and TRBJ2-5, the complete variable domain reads KAGVTQTPRYLIKTRGQQVTLSCSPISGHRSVSWYQQTPGQGLQFLFEYFSETQRNKGNFPGRFSGRQFSNSRSEMNVSTLELGDSALYLCASSLGTGVETQYFGPGTRLLVL.

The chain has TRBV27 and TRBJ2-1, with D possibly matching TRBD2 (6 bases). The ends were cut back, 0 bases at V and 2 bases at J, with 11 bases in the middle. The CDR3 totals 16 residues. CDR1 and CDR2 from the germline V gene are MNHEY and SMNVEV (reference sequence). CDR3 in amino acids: CASSLSRLGAYNEQFF. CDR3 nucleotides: TGTGCCAGCAGTTTATCCCGACTAGGTGCCTACAATGAGCAGTTCTTC.

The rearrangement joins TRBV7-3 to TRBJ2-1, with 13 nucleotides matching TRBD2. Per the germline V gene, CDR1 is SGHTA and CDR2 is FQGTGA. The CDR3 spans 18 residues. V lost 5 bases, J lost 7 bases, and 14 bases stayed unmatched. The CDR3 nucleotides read TGTGCCAGCAGCCCTCGGGGGGTACTAGCGGGAGGGCCGAATGAGCAGTTCTTC. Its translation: CASSPRGVLAGGPNEQFF.

The CDR3 DNA reads TGTGCCAGCAGCTTACGAGGTGTCTCTGGAAACACCATATATTTT. This translates into CASSLRGVSGNTIYF. The chain recombines TRBV7-8 with TRBJ1-3; D call uncertain. V lost 2 bases and J 0 bases, leaving 8 bases between the germline ends. The CDR3 is 15 amino acids. Germline values: CDR1 SGHVS, CDR2 FQNEAQ.

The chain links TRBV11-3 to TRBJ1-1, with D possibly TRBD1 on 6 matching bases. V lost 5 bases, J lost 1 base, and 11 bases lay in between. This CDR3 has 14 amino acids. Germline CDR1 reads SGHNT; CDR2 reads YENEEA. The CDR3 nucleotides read TGTGCCAGCAGCGAAACGACAGGGAACACTGAAGCTTTCTTT. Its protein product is CASSETTGNTEAFF.

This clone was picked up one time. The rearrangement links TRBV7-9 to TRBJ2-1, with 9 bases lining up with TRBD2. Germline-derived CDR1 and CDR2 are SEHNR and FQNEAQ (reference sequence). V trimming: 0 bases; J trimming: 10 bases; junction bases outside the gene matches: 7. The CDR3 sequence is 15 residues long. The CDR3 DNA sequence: TGTGCCAGCAGCTTAGCGGGAGCGGGAGGCTCCGAGCAGTTCTTC. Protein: CASSLAGAGGSEQFF.

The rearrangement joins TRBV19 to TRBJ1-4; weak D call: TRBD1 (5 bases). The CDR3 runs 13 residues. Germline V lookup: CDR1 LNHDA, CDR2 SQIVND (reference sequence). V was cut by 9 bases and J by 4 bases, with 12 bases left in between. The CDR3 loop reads CASNRDYNEKLFF. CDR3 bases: TGTGCCAGCAATCGGGACTATAATGAAAAACTGTTTTTT.